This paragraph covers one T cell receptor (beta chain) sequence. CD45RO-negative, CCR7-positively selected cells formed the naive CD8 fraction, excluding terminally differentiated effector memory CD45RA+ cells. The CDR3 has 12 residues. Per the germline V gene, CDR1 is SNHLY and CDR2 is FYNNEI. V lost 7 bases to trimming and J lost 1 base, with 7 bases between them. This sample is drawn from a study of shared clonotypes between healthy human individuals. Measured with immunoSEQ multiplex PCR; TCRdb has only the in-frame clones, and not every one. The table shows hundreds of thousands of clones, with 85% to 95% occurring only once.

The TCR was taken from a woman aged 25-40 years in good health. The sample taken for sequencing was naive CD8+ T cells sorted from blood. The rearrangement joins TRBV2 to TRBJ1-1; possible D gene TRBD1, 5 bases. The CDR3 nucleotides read TGTGCCAGCATCACAGGGAACACTGAAGCTTTCTTT. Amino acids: CASITGNTEAFF. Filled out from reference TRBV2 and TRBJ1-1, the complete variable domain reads EPEVTQTPSHQVTQMGQEVILRCVPISNHLYFYWYRQILGQKVEFLVSFYNNEISEKSEIFDDQFSVERPDGSNFTLKIRSTKLEDSAMYFCASITGNTEAFFGQGTRLTVV.